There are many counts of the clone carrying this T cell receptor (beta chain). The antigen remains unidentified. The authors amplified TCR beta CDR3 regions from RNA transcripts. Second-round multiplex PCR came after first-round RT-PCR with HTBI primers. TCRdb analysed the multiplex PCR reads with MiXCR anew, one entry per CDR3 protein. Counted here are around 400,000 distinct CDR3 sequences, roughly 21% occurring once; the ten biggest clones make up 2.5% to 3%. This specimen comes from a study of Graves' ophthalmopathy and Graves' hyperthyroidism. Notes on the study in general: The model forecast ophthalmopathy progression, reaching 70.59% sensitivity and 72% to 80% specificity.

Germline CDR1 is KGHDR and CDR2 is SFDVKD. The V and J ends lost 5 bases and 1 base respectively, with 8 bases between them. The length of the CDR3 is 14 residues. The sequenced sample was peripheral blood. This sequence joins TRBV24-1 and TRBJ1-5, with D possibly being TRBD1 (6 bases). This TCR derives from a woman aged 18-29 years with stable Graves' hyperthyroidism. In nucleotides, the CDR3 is TGTGCCACCAGTGCCAGGGGAAGCAATCAGCCCCAGCATTTT. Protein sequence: CATSARGSNQPQHF.